The rows below give T cell receptor beta chains drawn from one sample of a study of tumor-infiltrating lymphocytes in oesophageal squamous cell carcinoma. Using its own MiXCR run on the PCR reads, TCRdb lists one record per CDR3 protein. Of roughly 14,000 distinct CDR3 sequences in the sample, 40% to 50% are singletons; the top ten hold approximately 15%. Sequenced input: blood. The receptors originated from a male donor with esophageal squamous cell carcinoma. Both conserved end residues are part of each CDR3. Fields, in order: CDR3 length, V gene, clone size, J gene, D gene, CDR3 DNA, CDR3 protein. A D gene is named only where the DNA matches it firmly. Not all rows give a size; the values are once, few, many and, for expanded clones, a class.

13,TRBV10-1,many,TRBJ2-7,.,TGCGCCAGCAGTGAGGAGTTCTCCAATGAGCAGTACTTC,CASSEEFSNEQYF
14,TRBV28,medium-sized,TRBJ1-1,.,TGTGCCAGCAGTTTAAATCCCCAGAACACTGAAGCTTTCTTT,CASSLNPQNTEAFF
16,TRBV12-3/TRBV12-4,.,TRBJ2-3,.,TGTGCCAGCAGCACCAGACGGGGGGCGGGCACAGATACGCAGTATTTT,CASSTRRGAGTDTQYF
20,TRBV7-4,.,TRBJ2-1,TRBD2,TGTGCCAGCAGCTTAGCGCATGGGGGGGGAGACAGAAGCTCCTACAATGAGCAGTTCTTC,CASSLAHGGGDRSSYNEQFF
13,TRBV18,medium-sized,TRBJ1-2,.,TGTGCCAGCTCACCGGGGGGCGGCTATGGCTACACCTTC,CASSPGGGYGYTF
15,TRBV7-3,.,TRBJ2-7,TRBD2,TGTGCCAGCAGCTTAAGACGGGGGGGCCTCAATGAGCAGTACTTC,CASSLRRGGLNEQYF
14,TRBV10-3,.,TRBJ2-7,.,TGTGCCATCAGTGAAATGACTCCGTCCTACGAGCAGTACTTC,CAISEMTPSYEQYF
15,TRBV19,.,TRBJ2-1,TRBD2,TGTGCCAGTAGCCTCCTAGCGGCCAACTACAATGAGCAGTTCTTC,CASSLLAANYNEQFF
14,TRBV7-6,.,TRBJ2-5,.,TGTGCCAGCAGCTTAGGATCGGCCAGAGAGACCCAGTACTTC,CASSLGSARETQYF
15,TRBV7-2,.,TRBJ2-7,.,TGTGCCAGCAGCTTAGAATGGGTATTAAATTTCGAGCAGTACTTC,CASSLEWVLNFEQYF
13,TRBV6-2/TRBV6-3,.,TRBJ1-2,.,TGTGCCAGCAGTTACCTCGGGGAGAAGGGCTACACCTTC,CASSYLGEKGYTF
12,TRBV7-2,.,TRBJ2-6,.,.,CASSYDRLHLRF
13,TRBV11-2,.,TRBJ2-7,.,TGTGCCAGCAGCTTAAGTCCTCAAAACGAGCAGTACTTC,CASSLSPQNEQYF
15,TRBV4-1,many,TRBJ1-1,.,TGCGCCAGCAGCCAAGAGGAATTGGGATACACTGAAGCTTTCTTT,CASSQEELGYTEAFF
17,TRBV7-6,.,TRBJ1-2,.,TGTGCCAGCAGCCCCGACAGATCCCCTGGTGGGAACTATGGCTACACCTTC,CASSPDRSPGGNYGYTF
17,TRBV6-1,medium-sized,TRBJ2-2,TRBD2,TGTGCCAGCAGTGGGACTAGCGGGGATCCGAACACCGGGGAGCTGTTTTTT,CASSGTSGDPNTGELFF
15,TRBV2,.,TRBJ2-3,.,TGTGCCAGCAGTAAAGGGCAGATAAGCACAGATACGCAGTATTTT,CASSKGQISTDTQYF
15,TRBV19,.,TRBJ2-5,.,TGTGCCAGTAGTATATCCCCGAGAGGTCCCGAGACCCAGTACTTC,CASSISPRGPETQYF
12,TRBV28,.,TRBJ2-1,.,TGTGCCAGCAGTCCCCAACTCAATGAGCAGTTCTTC,CASSPQLNEQFF